The sequence of this T cell receptor (beta chain) was determined in a study of CD8 T cells in ankylosing spondylitis. General study findings and limits: Clones linked with disease were CD8+ and fairly uncommon in the peripheral blood.

TCRdb redid the calling of the 5' RACE reads with MiXCR, one entry per CDR3 protein. Of 250,000 or so distinct CDR3 sequences in the sample, 15% to 20% are singletons; the top ten hold around 33%. V lost 0 bases, J lost 2 bases, and 13 bases lay in between. Germline assignment: CDR1 SGHTA and CDR2 FQGNSA. This CDR3 contains 16 residues. This clonotype was observed at least ten times. Its antigen is not identified. The sequence was collected from a male donor with ankylosing spondylitis or in good health (not recorded which). This rearrangement joins TRBV7-2 to TRBJ2-5; D perhaps matches TRBD2 (6 bases). The specimen sequenced was blood, either unsorted or a sorted T cell fraction (not recorded which). The CDR3 spells CASSLAERLEQETQYF. Written as DNA, the CDR3 is TGTGCCAGCAGCTTAGCGGAAAGACTAGAGCAAGAGACCCAGTACTTC.